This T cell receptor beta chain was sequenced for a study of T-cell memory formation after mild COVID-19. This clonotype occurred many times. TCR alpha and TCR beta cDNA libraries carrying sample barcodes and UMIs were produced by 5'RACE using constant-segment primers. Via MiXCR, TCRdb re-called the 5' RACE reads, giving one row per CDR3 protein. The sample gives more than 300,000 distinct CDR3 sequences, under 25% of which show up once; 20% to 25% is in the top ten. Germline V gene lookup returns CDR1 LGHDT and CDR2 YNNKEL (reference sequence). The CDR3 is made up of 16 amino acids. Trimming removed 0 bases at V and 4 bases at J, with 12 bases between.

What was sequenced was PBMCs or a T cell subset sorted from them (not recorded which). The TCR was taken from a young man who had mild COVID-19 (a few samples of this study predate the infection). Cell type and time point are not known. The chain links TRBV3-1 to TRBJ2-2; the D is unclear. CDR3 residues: CASSQEGAQGTGELFF. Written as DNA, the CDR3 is TGTGCCAGCAGCCAAGAAGGTGCGCAAGGCACCGGGGAGCTGTTTTTT.